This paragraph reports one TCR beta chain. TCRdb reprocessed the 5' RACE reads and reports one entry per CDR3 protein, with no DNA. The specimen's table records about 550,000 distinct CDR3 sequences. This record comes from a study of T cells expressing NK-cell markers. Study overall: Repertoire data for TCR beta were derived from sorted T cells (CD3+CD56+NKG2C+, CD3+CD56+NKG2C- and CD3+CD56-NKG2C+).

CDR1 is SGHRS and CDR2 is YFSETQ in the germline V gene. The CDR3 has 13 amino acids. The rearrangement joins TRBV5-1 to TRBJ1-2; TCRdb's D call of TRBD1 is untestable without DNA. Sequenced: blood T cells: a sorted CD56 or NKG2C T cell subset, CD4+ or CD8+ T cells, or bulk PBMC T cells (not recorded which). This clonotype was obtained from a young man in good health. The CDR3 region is CAGRKDRDGGYTF.